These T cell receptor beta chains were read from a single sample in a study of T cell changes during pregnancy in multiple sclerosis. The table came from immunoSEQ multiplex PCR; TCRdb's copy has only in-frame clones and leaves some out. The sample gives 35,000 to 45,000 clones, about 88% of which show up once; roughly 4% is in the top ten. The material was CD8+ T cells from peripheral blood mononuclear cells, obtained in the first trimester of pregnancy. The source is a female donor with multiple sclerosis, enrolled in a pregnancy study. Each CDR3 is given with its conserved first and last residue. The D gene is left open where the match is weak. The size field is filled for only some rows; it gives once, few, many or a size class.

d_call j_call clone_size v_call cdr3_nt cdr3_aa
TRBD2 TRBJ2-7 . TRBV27 TGTGCCAGCAGCTTCGGGACTAGCGGGTACGAGCAGTACTTC CASSFGTSGYEQYF
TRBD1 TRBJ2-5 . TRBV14 TGTGCCAGCAGCCAGTACAGGGGCGGGGAGACCCAGTACTTC CASSQYRGGETQYF
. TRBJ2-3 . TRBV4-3 TGCGCCAGCAGCCAAGGGGGGGGCTTAGAGGGAGTTTTATGGTTGGATACGCAGTATTTT CASSQGGGLEGVLWLDTQYF
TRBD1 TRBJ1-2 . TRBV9 TGTGCCAGCAGCGTAGCTGTGACAGGGGAGAGGGGAGGCTACACCTTC CASSVAVTGERGGYTF
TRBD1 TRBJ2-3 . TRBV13 TGTGCCAGCAGCTCAACTATGGAGATGGACAGGTGGTTGGGCACAGATACGCAGTATTTT CASSSTMEMDRWLGTDTQYF
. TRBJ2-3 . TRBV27 TGTGCCAGCAGCGTTGGGCCAAATACGCAGTATTTT CASSVGPNTQYF
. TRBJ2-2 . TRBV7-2 TGTGCCAGCAGCTACCGACACGGAAACGGCGGGGAGCTGTTTTTT CASSYRHGNGGELFF
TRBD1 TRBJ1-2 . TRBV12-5 TGTGCTAGTGGTTTGGGACAGGGGAATGGCTACACCTTC CASGLGQGNGYTF
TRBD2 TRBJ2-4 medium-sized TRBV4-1 TGCGCCTCAACTAGCGGGGGGGGGTTAGCCAAAAACATTCAGTACTTC CASTSGGGLAKNIQYF
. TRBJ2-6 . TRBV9 TGTGCCAGCAGCGTAGCTGCGAACTCTGGGGCCAACGTCCTGACTTTC CASSVAANSGANVLTF
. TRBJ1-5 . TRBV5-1 TGCGCCAGCAGCTTGGCAGGAAGCAATCAGCCCCAGCATTTT CASSLAGSNQPQHF
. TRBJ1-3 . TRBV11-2 TGTGCCAGCAGCCCCGAGTTCTCTGGAAACACCATATATTTT CASSPEFSGNTIYF
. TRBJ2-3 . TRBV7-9 TGTGCCAGCAGGCGCATAGATTCAGATACGCAGTATTTT CASRRIDSDTQYF
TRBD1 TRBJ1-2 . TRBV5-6 TGTGCCAGCAGCTTGGGGCCGGGACAGCCCAACTATGGCTACACCTTC CASSLGPGQPNYGYTF
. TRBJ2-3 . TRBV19 TGTGCCAGTAGCCAACCGGTAGGGGGGGCTTCAGATACGCAGTATTTT CASSQPVGGASDTQYF
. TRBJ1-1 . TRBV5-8 TGTGCCAGCAGCTTGGCCAACAGGGTCTGGGGGAACACTGAAGCTTTCTTT CASSLANRVWGNTEAFF
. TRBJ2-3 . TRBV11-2 TGTGCCAGCAGCTTATACGGGGTCGGAAGCACAGATACGCAGTATTTT CASSLYGVGSTDTQYF
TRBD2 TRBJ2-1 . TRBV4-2 TGTGCCAGCAGCCAAGATCCGGACGGGGGGGTCCCCCACAATGAGCAGTTCTTC CASSQDPDGGVPHNEQFF
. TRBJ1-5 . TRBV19 TGTGCCAGTAGTATTGGGGGCCACTCCTTTCGCCAGCCCCAGCATTTT CASSIGGHSFRQPQHF
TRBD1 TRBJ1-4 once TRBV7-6 TGTGCCAGCAGCTTAGCGTTGTTTAGGGACAGAAATGAAAAACTGTTTTTT CASSLALFRDRNEKLFF
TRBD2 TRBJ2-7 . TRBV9 TGTGCCAGCAGCGTAGGTAGCGGGGGGACCCCTTTTAGTGAGCAGTACTTC CASSVGSGGTPFSEQYF
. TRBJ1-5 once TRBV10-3 TGCGCCATCAGTGCATCGGGGAATCAGCCCCAGCATTTT CAISASGNQPQHF
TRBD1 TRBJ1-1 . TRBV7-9 TGTGCCAGCAGCGAGCGAACTAGGACAGGGGCTGAAGCTTTCTTT CASSERTRTGAEAFF
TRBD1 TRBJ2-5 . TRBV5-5 TGTGCCAGCAGCTTGAAGGACAGGCAAGAGACCCAGTACTTC CASSLKDRQETQYF
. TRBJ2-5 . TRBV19 TGTGCCAGTAGCGCTCAGAGCGGGGAGACCCAGTACTTC CASSAQSGETQYF
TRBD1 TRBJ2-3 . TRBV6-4 TGTGCCAGCAGTTTTACAGGGGGCGGAAGCACAGATACGCAGTATTTT CASSFTGGGSTDTQYF
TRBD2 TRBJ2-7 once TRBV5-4 TGTGCCAGCAGAGCTGCGGGGGGGGAGCAGTACTTC CASRAAGGEQYF
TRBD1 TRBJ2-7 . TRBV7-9 TGTGCCAGCGTAGGGACAGCCTACGAGCAGTACTTC CASVGTAYEQYF
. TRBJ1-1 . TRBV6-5 TGTGCCAGCAGTTACTCAGACACCATGATGAACACTGAAGCTTTCTTT CASSYSDTMMNTEAFF
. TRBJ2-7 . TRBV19 TGTGCCAGTAGTACCCTCACCAACATCTACGAGCAGTACTTC CASSTLTNIYEQYF
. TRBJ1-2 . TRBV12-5 TGTGCTAGTGGTTTGGCAGGGGACCCATATGGTGGCTACACCTTC CASGLAGDPYGGYTF
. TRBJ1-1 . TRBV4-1 TGCGCCAGCAGCCAAGTCCATGGGGGGGGCACTGAAGCTTTCTTT CASSQVHGGGTEAFF
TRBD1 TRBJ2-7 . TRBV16 TGTGCCAGCAGCCTACCGGGACAGGGCTACGAGCAGTACTTC CASSLPGQGYEQYF
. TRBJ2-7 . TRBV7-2 TGTGCCAGCAGCTCCCCGGGACTTGGAACCTACGAGCAGTACTTC CASSSPGLGTYEQYF
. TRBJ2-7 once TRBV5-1 TGCGCCAGCAGCTTGGGGCAGGGCGACCACGAGCAGTACTTC CASSLGQGDHEQYF
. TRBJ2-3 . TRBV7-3 TGTGCCAGCGCATGGGGCACCAGCACAGATACGCAGTATTTT CASAWGTSTDTQYF
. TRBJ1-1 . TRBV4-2 TGTGCCAGCAGGTCAACGCGGATCACTGAAGCTTTCTTT CASRSTRITEAFF
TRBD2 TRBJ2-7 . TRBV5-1 TGCGCCAGCAGCGAGGGGGCTAGCGGGGGTGTGTCTACGAGGCAGTACTTC CASSEGASGGVSTRQYF
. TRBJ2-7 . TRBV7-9 TGTGCCAGCAGCTTAGCCCTTATCCCCTACGAGCAGTACTTC CASSLALIPYEQYF
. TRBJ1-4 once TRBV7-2 TGTGCCAGCAGCTTAGCTTGGGGGCTTAAGGATGAAAAACTGTTTTTT CASSLAWGLKDEKLFF
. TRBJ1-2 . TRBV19 TGTGCCAGTAGCTCGCCGTCAGGGATGTATGGCTACACCTTC CASSSPSGMYGYTF
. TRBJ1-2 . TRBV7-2 TGTGCCAGCAGCTTAGGGCGGGGGGGCCTCTATGGCTACACCTTC CASSLGRGGLYGYTF